This is a list of T cell receptor beta chains from one sample in a study of cytomegalovirus exposure and HLA in healthy donors. Only in-frame clones appear in the TCRdb table, and some are missing; sequencing was by immunoSEQ multiplex PCR. The profile shows roughly 220,000 clones, roughly 88% of them singletons. The sample taken for sequencing was PBMCs. The receptor set was obtained from a young woman in good health and CMV-seropositive. Both conserved end residues are part of each CDR3. Fields, in order: CDR3 DNA, CDR3 protein, clone size, J gene, V gene, D gene. A D gene is named only where the DNA matches it firmly. Not every row has a clone size; where given, it reads once, few, many or a size class.

TGTGCCAGCAGCTTGTCGACACCTAACTATGGCTACACCTTC,CASSLSTPNYGYTF,once,TRBJ1-2,TRBV5-4,.
TGTGCCATCAGGCAGCGGAACACCGGGGAGCTGTTTTTT,CAIRQRNTGELFF,once,TRBJ2-2,TRBV10-3,.
TGTGCCTGGAGTGGACAGGGTCTACAGCCCCAGCATTTT,CAWSGQGLQPQHF,.,TRBJ1-5,TRBV30,TRBD1
TGTGCCAGCAGTGAAGAATCAGGACACCCCCACGAGCAGTACTTC,CASSEESGHPHEQYF,few,TRBJ2-7,TRBV6-1,.
TGTGCCAGCAGTTTTGAGGGTGTAGGACTAAACACTGAAGCTTTCTTT,CASSFEGVGLNTEAFF,.,TRBJ1-1,TRBV28,.
TGTGCCTGGAGTCCTTGGGGCACTGAAGCTTTCTTT,CAWSPWGTEAFF,.,TRBJ1-1,TRBV30,.
TGCAGCGTGCGAGGGGGGGCGACTAATGAAAAACTGTTTTTT,CSVRGGATNEKLFF,.,TRBJ1-4,TRBV29-1,.
TGTGCCAGCAGTGACAGAGTTTCCTATGGCTACACCTTC,CASSDRVSYGYTF,.,TRBJ1-2,TRBV6-1,.
TGTGCCAGCAGCCCAACGGGGGGCTCGGGGAACACTGAAGCTTTCTTT,CASSPTGGSGNTEAFF,.,TRBJ1-1,TRBV6-6,.
TGTGCCAGCAGTTTACTGCTAGAACGGAGCGAGCAGTACTTC,CASSLLLERSEQYF,.,TRBJ2-7,TRBV28,.
TGTGCCAGCAGTTTGTCTAAAACAGGACTAGCGGGAGGAGGTGCCGGGGAGCTGTTTTTT,CASSLSKTGLAGGGAGELFF,.,TRBJ2-2,TRBV27,TRBD2
.,CASSLWGGGTFF,few,TRBJ2-1,TRBV28,.
TGTGCCAGCAGTTCTGGGACTAGCGAATACGGGGAGCTGTTTTTT,CASSSGTSEYGELFF,.,TRBJ2-2,TRBV27,TRBD2
TGTGCCAGCAGTTCGGGACTTACATACTACGAGCAGTACTTC,CASSSGLTYYEQYF,.,TRBJ2-7,TRBV6-5,.
TGTGCCAGCAGTGTAACAGGGAATGCGGATGAGCAGTTCTTC,CASSVTGNADEQFF,many,TRBJ2-1,TRBV11-2,.
TGTGCCAGCAGCGTAGGGATGGGGCGTCTAAGCTCCTACAATGAGCAGTTCTTC,CASSVGMGRLSSYNEQFF,few,TRBJ2-1,TRBV9,.
TGCGCCAGCAGCTTGACCCCAGTGACTGGGGCCAACGTCCTGACTTTC,CASSLTPVTGANVLTF,.,TRBJ2-6,TRBV5-1,.
TGTGCCAGCTCACCACGGAGGGAAGGATCCGGGGAGCTGTTTTTT,CASSPRREGSGELFF,.,TRBJ2-2,TRBV18,.
TGTGCCAGCAGTCCCCCTTTTACTAGCCCCTACAATGAGCAGTTCTTC,CASSPPFTSPYNEQFF,.,TRBJ2-1,TRBV27,.
TGCAGCGCGTCAGATAGCTCCTACAATGAGCAGTTCTTC,CSASDSSYNEQFF,.,TRBJ2-1,TRBV29-1,.
TGTGCCAGCAGCTTGTTGCCTAGCGGGAGCTTGGAGACCCAGTACTTC,CASSLLPSGSLETQYF,.,TRBJ2-5,TRBV5-4,TRBD2
TGTGCCTGGAGTGTACATGGGGGGACCAAAAACATTCAGTACTTC,CAWSVHGGTKNIQYF,.,TRBJ2-4,TRBV30,.
TGTGCCAGCTCACCGAATCAGGGGGTGGATGGCTACACCTTC,CASSPNQGVDGYTF,.,TRBJ1-2,TRBV18,TRBD1
TGTGCCAGTAGTAGACCCGGGAGCTTTTCCGAGCAGTACTTC,CASSRPGSFSEQYF,.,TRBJ2-7,TRBV19,.
TGTGCCAGCAGTTTCCAGGGGAGCACAGATACGCAGTATTTT,CASSFQGSTDTQYF,.,TRBJ2-3,TRBV27,.
TGCAGCGTCTACCCCCGGACGGTCCAAGAGACCCAGTACTTC,CSVYPRTVQETQYF,.,TRBJ2-5,TRBV29-1,.
TGTGCCAGCAGTGTCACCGGGACAGGGGCCTATGGCTACACCTTC,CASSVTGTGAYGYTF,.,TRBJ1-2,TRBV2,TRBD1
TGCGCCAGCAGCTTGGAGCAGGGTTATACCGGGGAGCTGTTTTTT,CASSLEQGYTGELFF,once,TRBJ2-2,TRBV5-1,.
TGTGCCAGCAGCTTGGGGTGGACAGGGACGCAGCCCCAGCATTTT,CASSLGWTGTQPQHF,.,TRBJ1-5,TRBV5-6,TRBD1
TGTGCCAGCAGCCACTCTGGCCATCCACAAAATGAGCAGTTCTTC,CASSHSGHPQNEQFF,many,TRBJ2-1,TRBV6-6,.
TGCAGCGTTGAGGGGGACAGGGGGGTAACGGACTATGGCTACACCTTC,CSVEGDRGVTDYGYTF,once,TRBJ1-2,TRBV29-1,TRBD1
TGTGCCAGCAGTGCGGATGGGACTAGCGGGGCCGGGGAGCTGTTTTTT,CASSADGTSGAGELFF,.,TRBJ2-2,TRBV6-1,TRBD2
TGTGCCAGCAGCTCCCGGGACAGTTTTGAAAAACTGTTTTTT,CASSSRDSFEKLFF,.,TRBJ1-4,TRBV7-9,TRBD1
TGTGCCAGCAGCCCCCGGACGGGGACTACTGGGGCCAACGTCCTGACTTTC,CASSPRTGTTGANVLTF,.,TRBJ2-6,TRBV9,TRBD2
TGTGCCAGCAGTGAGGGTGGTCTAGCCTACGAGCAGTACTTC,CASSEGGLAYEQYF,.,TRBJ2-7,TRBV27,.
TGTGCCAGCAGCTTAATCAGGGACCAAGAGACCCAGTACTTC,CASSLIRDQETQYF,once,TRBJ2-5,TRBV5-4,.
TGTGCCAGCAGCTTAGGGGGACAGGACTACGAGCAGTACTTC,CASSLGGQDYEQYF,.,TRBJ2-7,TRBV11-2,TRBD1
TGTGCCAGCAGCCAAGATTCTGGGCTAAGGAGCGGGGAGCTGTTTTTT,CASSQDSGLRSGELFF,.,TRBJ2-2,TRBV4-2,.
TGTGCCAGCAGTTTATCGAATTTCGGAGGGGGCAGAAACACTGAAGCTTTCTTT,CASSLSNFGGGRNTEAFF,.,TRBJ1-1,TRBV27,TRBD1
TGTGCCAGCAGCCAAGAATTTCTCGGGACAGTAGTTTCAGAGACCCAGTACTTC,CASSQEFLGTVVSETQYF,.,TRBJ2-5,TRBV14,TRBD1
TGTGCCTGGAGTGTAGGTCAGGGGGCTGAGCCCCAGCATTTT,CAWSVGQGAEPQHF,few,TRBJ1-5,TRBV30,TRBD1
TGTGCCAGCAGCCCTAGGGGGGTTAACACTGAAGCTTTCTTT,CASSPRGVNTEAFF,.,TRBJ1-1,TRBV9,.
TGTGCCAGCAGGCTTTCGGGTGAGCAGTTCTTC,CASRLSGEQFF,.,TRBJ2-1,TRBV6-5,.
TGTGCCAGCTCACCAAGACTAGCGGGGAGCTCCTACAATGAGCAGTTCTTC,CASSPRLAGSSYNEQFF,.,TRBJ2-1,TRBV18,TRBD2
TGTGCCAGCACCCCCCCAGACAGAGCCTACACTGAAGCTTTCTTT,CASTPPDRAYTEAFF,once,TRBJ1-1,TRBV28,.
TGCAGCGTTGATCCAGGACTCCAAAAAGAGACCCAGTACTTC,CSVDPGLQKETQYF,.,TRBJ2-5,TRBV29-1,.